The table lists the clone carrying this T cell receptor (beta chain) with many counts. Its antigen remains unknown. The record originates from a study of T cell repertoires in cytomegalovirus infection. Study details: CMV epitopes that were recently identified and HLA-C-restricted were used alongside well-studied HLA-B-restricted ones. CMV infection plus the matching HLA type was flagged by public TCR beta signatures. Study-level findings and limits: CMV-specific TCR beta clonotypes restricted by HLA-C were the ones dominating the ex vivo response.

Unmatched junction bases numbered 17, after V lost 5 bases and J lost 8 bases. This CDR3 is 17 amino acids long. MiXCR, run by TCRdb on the reads, gives a single entry per CDR3 protein. The sample lists fewer than 850,000 distinct CDR3 sequences, roughly 29% occurring once. V usage is TRBV12-3 or TRBV12-4 and J usage is TRBJ2-1, with 8 bases identical to TRBD2. Material: cultured CD8+ T cells from PBMCs, obtained from culture after CMV antigen stimulation. The TCR originated in a human donor in good health (CMV status not recorded). Some clones in this sample may be carry-over from other donors' samples. CDR3 region: CASSPQAFSGVRDEQFF. The CDR3 region has the DNA TGTGCCAGCAGTCCGCAGGCCTTTAGCGGGGTCCGGGATGAGCAGTTCTTC.